The clone carrying this T cell receptor beta chain was seen a handful of times. A J-beta primer mix and a sample-barcoded 5' primer were used in a second PCR of roughly 6 to 11 cycles. MiXCR was run by TCRdb on the 5' RACE reads, yielding one entry per CDR3 protein. This table has 540,000 or so distinct CDR3 sequences, approximately 25% appearing once. The record originates from a study of blood T cells in healthy people across ages. V lost 1 base, J lost 8 bases, and 9 bases lay in between. Germline V gene data show CDR1 as SGHAT and CDR2 as FQNNGV. CDR3 length equals 14 residues. The sample was also linked to a second study, of T cells of mothers and their children.

This sequence joins TRBV11-2 and TRBJ1-6; TRBD1 might be the D (5 bases). Material for sequencing was blood. This clonotype originated in a boy between 10 and 17 years old in good health. The CDR3 loop reads CASSLAAGDSPLHF. The CDR3 region has the DNA TGTGCCAGCAGCTTAGCAGCGGGGGATTCACCCCTCCACTTT.